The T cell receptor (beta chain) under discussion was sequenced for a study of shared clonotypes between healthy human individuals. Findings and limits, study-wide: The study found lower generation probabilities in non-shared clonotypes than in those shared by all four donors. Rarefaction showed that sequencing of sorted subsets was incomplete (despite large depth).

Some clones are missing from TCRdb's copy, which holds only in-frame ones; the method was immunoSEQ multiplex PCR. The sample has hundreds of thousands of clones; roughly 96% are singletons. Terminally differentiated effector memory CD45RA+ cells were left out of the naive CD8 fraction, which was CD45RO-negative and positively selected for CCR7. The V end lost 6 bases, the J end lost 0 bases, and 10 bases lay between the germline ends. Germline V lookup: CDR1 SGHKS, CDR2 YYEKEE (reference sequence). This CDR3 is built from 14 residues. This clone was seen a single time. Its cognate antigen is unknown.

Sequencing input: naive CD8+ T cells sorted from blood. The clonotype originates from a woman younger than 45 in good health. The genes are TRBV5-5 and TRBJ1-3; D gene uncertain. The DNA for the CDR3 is TGTGCCAGCATCGGGCCGAGCTCTGGAAACACCATATATTTT. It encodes CASIGPSSGNTIYF. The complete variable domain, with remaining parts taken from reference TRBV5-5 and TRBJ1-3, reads DAGVTQSPTHLIKTRGQQVTLRCSPISGHKSVSWYQQVLGQGPQFIFQYYEKEERGRGNFPDRFSARQFPNYSSELNVNALLLGDSALYLCASIGPSSGNTIYFGEGSWLTVV.